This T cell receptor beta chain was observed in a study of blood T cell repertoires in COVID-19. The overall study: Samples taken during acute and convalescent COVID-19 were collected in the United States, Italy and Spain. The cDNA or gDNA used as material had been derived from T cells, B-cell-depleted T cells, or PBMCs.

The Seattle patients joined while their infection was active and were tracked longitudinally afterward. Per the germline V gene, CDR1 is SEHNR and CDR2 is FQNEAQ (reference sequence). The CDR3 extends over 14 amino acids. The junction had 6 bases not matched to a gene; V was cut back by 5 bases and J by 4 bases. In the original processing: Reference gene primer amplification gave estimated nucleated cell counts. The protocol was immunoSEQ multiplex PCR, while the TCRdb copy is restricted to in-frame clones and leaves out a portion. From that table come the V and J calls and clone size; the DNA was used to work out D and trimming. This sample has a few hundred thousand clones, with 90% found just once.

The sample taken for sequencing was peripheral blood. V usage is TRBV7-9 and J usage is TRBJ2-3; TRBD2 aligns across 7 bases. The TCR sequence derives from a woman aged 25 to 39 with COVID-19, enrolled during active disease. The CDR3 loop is CASSIAGAADTQYF. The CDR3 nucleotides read TGTGCCAGCAGCATCGCGGGAGCAGCAGATACGCAGTATTTT.